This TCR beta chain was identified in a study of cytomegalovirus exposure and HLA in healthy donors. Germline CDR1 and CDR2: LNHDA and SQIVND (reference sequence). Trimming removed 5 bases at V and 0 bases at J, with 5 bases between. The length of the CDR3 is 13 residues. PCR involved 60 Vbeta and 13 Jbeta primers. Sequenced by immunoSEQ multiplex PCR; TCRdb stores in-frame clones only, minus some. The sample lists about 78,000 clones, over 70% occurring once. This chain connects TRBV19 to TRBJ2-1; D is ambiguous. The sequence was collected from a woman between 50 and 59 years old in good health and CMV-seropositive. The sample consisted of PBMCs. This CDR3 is CASSVGSYNEQFF. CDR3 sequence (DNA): TGTGCCAGTAGTGTCGGCTCCTACAATGAGCAGTTCTTC.